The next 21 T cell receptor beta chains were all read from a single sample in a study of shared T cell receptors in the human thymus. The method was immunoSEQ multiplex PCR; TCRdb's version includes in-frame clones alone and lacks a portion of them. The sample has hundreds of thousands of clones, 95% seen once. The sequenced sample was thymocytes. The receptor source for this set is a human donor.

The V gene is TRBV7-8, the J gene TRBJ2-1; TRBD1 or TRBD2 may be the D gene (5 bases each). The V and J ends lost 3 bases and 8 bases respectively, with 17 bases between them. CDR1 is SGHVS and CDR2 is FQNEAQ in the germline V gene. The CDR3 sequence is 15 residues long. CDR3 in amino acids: CASSLEVERGDEQFF. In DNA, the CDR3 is TGTGCCAGCAGCTTGGAGGTAGAGAGAGGGGATGAGCAGTTCTTC. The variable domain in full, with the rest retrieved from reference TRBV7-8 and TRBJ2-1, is GAGVSQSPRYKVAKRGQDVALRCDPISGHVSLFWYQQALGQGPEFLTYFQNEAQLDKSGLPSDRFFAERPEGSVSTLKIQRTQQEDSAVYLCASSLEVERGDEQFFGPGTRLTVL.

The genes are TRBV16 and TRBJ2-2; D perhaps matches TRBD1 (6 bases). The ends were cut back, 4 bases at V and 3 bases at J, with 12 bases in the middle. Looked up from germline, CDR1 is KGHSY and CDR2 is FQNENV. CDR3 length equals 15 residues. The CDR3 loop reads CASSPQGSYTGELFF. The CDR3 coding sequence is TGTGCCAGCAGCCCCCAGGGGTCGTACACCGGGGAGCTGTTTTTT.

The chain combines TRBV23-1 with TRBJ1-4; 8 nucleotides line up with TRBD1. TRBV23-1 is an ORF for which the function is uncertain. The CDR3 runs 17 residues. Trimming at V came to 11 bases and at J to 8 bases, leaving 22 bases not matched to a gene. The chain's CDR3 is CALWAGQGSVWREKLFF. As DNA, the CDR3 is TGCGCCCTCTGGGCCGGACAGGGTTCCGTGTGGCGGGAAAAACTGTTTTTT.

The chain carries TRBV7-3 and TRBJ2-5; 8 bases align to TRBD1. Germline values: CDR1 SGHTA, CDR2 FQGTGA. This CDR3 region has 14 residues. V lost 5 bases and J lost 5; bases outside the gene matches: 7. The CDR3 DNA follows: TGTGCCAGCAGCGCCCGGACAGGGCTGGAGACCCAGTACTTC. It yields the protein CASSARTGLETQYF.

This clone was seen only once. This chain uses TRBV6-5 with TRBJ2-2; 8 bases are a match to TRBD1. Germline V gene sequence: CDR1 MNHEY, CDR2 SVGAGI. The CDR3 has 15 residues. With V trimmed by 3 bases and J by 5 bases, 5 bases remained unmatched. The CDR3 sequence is CASSYFRGHTGELFF. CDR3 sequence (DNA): TGTGCCAGCAGTTATTTCAGGGGGCATACCGGGGAGCTGTTTTTT.

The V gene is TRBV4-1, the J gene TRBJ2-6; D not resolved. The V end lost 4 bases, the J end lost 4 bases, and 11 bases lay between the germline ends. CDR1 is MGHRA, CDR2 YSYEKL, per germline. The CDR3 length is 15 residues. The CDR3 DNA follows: TGCGCCAGCAGCCCTTATTTTAGGGGGGCCAACGTCCTGACTTTC. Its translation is CASSPYFRGANVLTF.

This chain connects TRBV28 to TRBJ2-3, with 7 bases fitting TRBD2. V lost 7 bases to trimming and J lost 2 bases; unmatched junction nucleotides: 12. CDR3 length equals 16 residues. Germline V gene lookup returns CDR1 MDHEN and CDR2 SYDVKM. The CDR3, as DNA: TGTGCCAGCACCCGATGGGCGGGAGCGTCCACAGATACGCAGTATTTT. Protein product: CASTRWAGASTDTQYF.

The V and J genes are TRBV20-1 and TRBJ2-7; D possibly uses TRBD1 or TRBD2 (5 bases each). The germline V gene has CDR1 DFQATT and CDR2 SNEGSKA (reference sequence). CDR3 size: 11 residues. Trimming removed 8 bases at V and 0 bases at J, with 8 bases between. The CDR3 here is CSRGVSYEQYF. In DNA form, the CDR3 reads TGCAGTAGAGGGGTCTCCTACGAGCAGTACTTC.

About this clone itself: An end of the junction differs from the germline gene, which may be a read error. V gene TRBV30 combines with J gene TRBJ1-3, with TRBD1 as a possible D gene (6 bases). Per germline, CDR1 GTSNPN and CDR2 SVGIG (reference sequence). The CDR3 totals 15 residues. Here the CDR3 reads CAWSLKKGVRNTIHF. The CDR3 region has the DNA TGTGCCTGGAGTCTCAAAAAGGGGGTTCGAAACACCATACATTTT.

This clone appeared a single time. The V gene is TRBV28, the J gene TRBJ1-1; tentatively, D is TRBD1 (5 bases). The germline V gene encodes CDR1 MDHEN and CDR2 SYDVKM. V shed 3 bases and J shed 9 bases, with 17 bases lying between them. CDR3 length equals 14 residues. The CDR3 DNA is TGTGCCAGCAGTTTCCCCATAGGGGCGTCGAAAGCTTTCTTT. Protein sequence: CASSFPIGASKAFF.

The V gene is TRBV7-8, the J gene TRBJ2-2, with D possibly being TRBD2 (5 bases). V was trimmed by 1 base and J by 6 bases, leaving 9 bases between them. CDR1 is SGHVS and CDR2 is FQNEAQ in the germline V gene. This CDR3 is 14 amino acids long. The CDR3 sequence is CASSLGGWAGELFF. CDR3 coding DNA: TGTGCCAGCAGCTTAGGAGGGTGGGCCGGGGAGCTGTTTTTT.

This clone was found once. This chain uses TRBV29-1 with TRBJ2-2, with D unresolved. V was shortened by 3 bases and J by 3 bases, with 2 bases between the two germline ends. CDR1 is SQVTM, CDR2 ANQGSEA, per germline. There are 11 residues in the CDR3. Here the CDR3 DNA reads TGCAGCGTTGATGACACCGGGGAGCTGTTTTTT. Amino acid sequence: CSVDDTGELFF.

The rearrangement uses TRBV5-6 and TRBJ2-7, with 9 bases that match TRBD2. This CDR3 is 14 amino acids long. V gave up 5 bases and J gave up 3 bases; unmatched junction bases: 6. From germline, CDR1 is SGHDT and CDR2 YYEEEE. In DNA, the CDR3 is TGTGCCAGCAGTCGTCGGCGGGAGGGCTACGAGCAGTACTTC. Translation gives CASSRRREGYEQYF.

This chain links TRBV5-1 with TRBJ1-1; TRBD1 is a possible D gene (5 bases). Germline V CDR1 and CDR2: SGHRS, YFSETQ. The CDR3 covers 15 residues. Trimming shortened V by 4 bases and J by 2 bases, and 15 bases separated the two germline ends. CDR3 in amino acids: CASSPSQGLNTEAFF. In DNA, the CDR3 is TGCGCCAGCAGCCCCTCCCAGGGCCTAAACACTGAAGCTTTCTTT.

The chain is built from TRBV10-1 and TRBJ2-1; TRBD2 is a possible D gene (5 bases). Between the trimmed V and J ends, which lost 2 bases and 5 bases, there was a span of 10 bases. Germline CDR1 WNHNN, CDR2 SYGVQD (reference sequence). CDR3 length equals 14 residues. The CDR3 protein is CASSERGRNNEQFF. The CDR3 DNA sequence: TGCGCCAGCAGTGAGCGGGGAAGAAACAATGAGCAGTTCTTC.

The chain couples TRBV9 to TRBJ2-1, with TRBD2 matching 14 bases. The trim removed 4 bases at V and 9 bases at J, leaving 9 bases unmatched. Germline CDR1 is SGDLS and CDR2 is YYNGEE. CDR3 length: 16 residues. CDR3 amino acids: CASSSRLAGGNSEQFF. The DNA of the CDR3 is TGTGCCAGCAGCTCTCGACTAGCGGGAGGGAATAGTGAGCAGTTCTTC.

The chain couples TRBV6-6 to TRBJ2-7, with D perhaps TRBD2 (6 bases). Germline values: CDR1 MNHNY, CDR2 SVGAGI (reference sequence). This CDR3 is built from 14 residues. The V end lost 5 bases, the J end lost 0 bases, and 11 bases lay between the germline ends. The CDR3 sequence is CASSGRDSSYEQYF. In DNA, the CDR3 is TGTGCCAGCAGTGGACGGGACTCCTCCTACGAGCAGTACTTC.

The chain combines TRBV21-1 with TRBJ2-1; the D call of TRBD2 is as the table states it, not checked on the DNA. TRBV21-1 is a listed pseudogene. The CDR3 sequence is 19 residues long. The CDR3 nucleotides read TGTGCCAGCAGCAAAAATGCGCAGGACTTCCTTCCGGGGGACGGTGAGCAGTTCTTC. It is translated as CASSKNAQDFLPGDGEQFF.

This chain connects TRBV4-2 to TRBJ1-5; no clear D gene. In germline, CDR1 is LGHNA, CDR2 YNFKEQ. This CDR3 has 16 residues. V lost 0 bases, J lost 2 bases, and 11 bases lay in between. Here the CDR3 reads CASSQEWPPRNQPQHF. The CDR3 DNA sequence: TGTGCCAGCAGCCAAGAATGGCCTCCCCGCAATCAGCCCCAGCATTTT.

The CDR3: CASSQGGRTGAYEQYF. In nucleotides, the CDR3 is TGTGCCAGCAGCCAAGGGGGGAGGACCGGGGCCTACGAGCAGTACTTC. This rearrangement joins TRBV11-2 to TRBJ2-7; either TRBD1 or TRBD2 may fit D (6 bases each). Trimming removed 5 bases from V and 2 bases from J, with 19 bases in between. This CDR3 is built from 16 residues. Germline V CDR1 and CDR2: SGHAT, FQNNGV. The full variable domain, rest sourced from reference TRBV11-2 and TRBJ2-7, is EAGVAQSPRYKIIEKRQSVAFWCNPISGHATLYWYQQILGQGPKLLIQFQNNGVVDDSQLPKDRFSAERLKGVDSTLKIQPAKLEDSAVYLCASSQGGRTGAYEQYFGPGTRLTVT.

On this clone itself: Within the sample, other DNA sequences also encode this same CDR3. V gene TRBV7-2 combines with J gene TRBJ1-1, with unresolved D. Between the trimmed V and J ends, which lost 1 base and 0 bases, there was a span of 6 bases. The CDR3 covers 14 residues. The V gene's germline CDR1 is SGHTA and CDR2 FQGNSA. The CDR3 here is CASSLGQLNTEAFF. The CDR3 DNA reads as TGTGCCAGCAGCTTAGGTCAGCTGAACACTGAAGCTTTCTTT.